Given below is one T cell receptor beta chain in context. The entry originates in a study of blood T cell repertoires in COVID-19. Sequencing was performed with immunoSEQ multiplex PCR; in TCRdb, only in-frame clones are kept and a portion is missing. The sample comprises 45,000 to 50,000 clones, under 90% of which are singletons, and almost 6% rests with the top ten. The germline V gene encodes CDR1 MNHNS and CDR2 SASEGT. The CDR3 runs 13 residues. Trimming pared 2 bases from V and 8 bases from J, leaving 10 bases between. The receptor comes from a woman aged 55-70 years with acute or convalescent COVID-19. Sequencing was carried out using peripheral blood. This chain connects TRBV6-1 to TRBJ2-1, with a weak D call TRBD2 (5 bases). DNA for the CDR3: TGTGCCAGCAGTGAAAGTTGGCGGGATGAGCAGTTCTTC. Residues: CASSESWRDEQFF.